This TCR beta chain is from a study of T cells in Graves' hyperthyroidism and ophthalmopathy. This clonotype occurred many times. The CDR3 is made up of 14 amino acids. CDR1 and CDR2 from the germline V gene are SGHNT and YENEEA. V lost 6 bases, J lost 5 bases, and 9 bases stayed unmatched. What was amplified from RNA transcripts were TCR beta CDR3 regions. HTBI primers were the set used in a first-round RT-PCR of the TCR CDR3. TCRdb fed the multiplex PCR reads into MiXCR, producing one record per CDR3 protein. The sample records fewer than 350,000 distinct CDR3 sequences, 13% being singletons. The rearrangement uses TRBV11-3 and TRBJ2-7; TRBD1 aligns across 8 bases. Sequencing was carried out using blood. The TCR comes from a woman in her twenties or thirties with Graves' hyperthyroidism that later progressed to Graves' ophthalmopathy. CDR3 in amino acids: CASSGQGSRNEQYF. CDR3 sequence (DNA): TGTGCCAGCAGTGGACAGGGAAGCAGGAACGAGCAGTACTTC.